A single T cell receptor beta chain is shown here with its context. Authors' analysis steps: Reference gene primer amplification yielded estimated nucleated cell counts. Data came from immunoSEQ multiplex PCR; TCRdb stores just in-frame clones and leaves some out. V and J calls plus clone size are reproduced from that table; the DNA served to infer D and trimming. The profile covers 40,000 or so clones, with roughly nine tenths appearing a single time and roughly 14% taken by the ten largest. This sample was included in a study of blood T cell repertoires in COVID-19. The overall study: The United States, Italy and Spain supplied acute and convalescent COVID-19 samples. PBMCs, B-cell-depleted T cells, or T cells were the source of the cDNA or gDNA that made up the material.

The sample was peripheral blood. This TCR was sampled from a woman in her twenties or thirties in a cohort sampled during active COVID-19.

Written as DNA, the CDR3 is TGTGCCAGCAGCGAAATCTCTAGCGGGATCACAGATACGCAGTATTTT. Protein: CASSEISSGITDTQYF. This chain joins TRBV9 and TRBJ2-3, with 9 bases identical to TRBD2. The CDR3 extends over 16 amino acids. Germline trimming cut 3 bases from V and 2 bases from J; bases unmatched to any gene: 7. Looked up from germline, CDR1 is SGDLS and CDR2 is YYNGEE.